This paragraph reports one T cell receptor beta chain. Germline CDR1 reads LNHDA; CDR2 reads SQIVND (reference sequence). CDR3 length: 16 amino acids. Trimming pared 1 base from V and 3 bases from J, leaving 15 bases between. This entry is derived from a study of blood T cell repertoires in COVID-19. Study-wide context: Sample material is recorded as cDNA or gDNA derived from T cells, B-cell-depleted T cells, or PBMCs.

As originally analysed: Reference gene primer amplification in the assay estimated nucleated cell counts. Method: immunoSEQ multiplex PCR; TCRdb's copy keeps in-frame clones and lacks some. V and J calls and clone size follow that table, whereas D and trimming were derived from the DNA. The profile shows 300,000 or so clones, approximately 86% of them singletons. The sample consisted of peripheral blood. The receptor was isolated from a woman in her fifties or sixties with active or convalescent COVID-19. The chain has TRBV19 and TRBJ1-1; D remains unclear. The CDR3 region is CASSIVGGFSDTEAFF. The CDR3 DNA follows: TGTGCCAGTAGTATAGTAGGCGGTTTTTCTGACACTGAAGCTTTCTTT.